This passage covers 13 T cell receptor beta chains from one sample sequenced in a study of blood T cell repertoires in COVID-19 (dated by TCRdb to the early 2020s). Libraries were built with the immunoSEQ multiplex PCR assay. TCRdb mirrors the immuneACCESS table, restricted to in-frame sequences. Some clones are absent from its copies; in checked studies, under half trace to an unresolved V gene, and the reason for the others is unknown. The sample includes some 170,000 clones, with over 80% observed a single time. In total, the top ten clones hold roughly 9% of the sample. Material for sequencing was peripheral blood. These receptors originate from a woman of 80 years or more with active or convalescent COVID-19.

The chain is built from TRBV7-2 and TRBJ1-1; a possible D gene is TRBD1 (5 bases). V lost 3 bases and J lost 4, with 12 bases in between. The CDR3 is 14 amino acids. CDR1 and CDR2 from the germline V gene are SGHTA and FQGNSA. The CDR3 nucleotides read TGTGCCAGCAGCTTTCCGGTTAGGGGCACTGAAGCTTTCTTT. Protein product: CASSFPVRGTEAFF.

The chain links TRBV6-4 to TRBJ2-7; TRBD1 aligns across 8 bases. There are 14 residues in the CDR3. Germline CDR1 MRHNA, CDR2 SNTAGT. The J segment lost 6 bases and the V segment lost 3 bases, leaving 7 bases of the junction unmatched. CDR3 sequence: CASSEGQGAGEQYF. The CDR3 nucleotides are TGTGCCAGCAGTGAAGGGCAGGGGGCTGGCGAGCAGTACTTC.

On this clone itself: The same CDR3 is also encoded by other DNA sequences in this sample. This rearrangement joins TRBV3-1 (or the pseudogene TRBV3-2) to TRBJ1-2; 8 bases line up with TRBD1. J lost 5 bases, V lost 3 bases, and 2 bases had no gene match. The CDR3 runs 13 residues. Germline assignment: CDR1 LGHDT and CDR2 YNNKEL (reference sequence). The CDR3 loop reads CASSQQGAYGYTF. The CDR3 DNA is TGTGCCAGCAGCCAGCAGGGGGCTTATGGCTACACCTTC.

The V and J genes are TRBV2 and TRBJ1-1; 8 bases are a match to TRBD1. Per the germline V gene, CDR1 is SNHLY and CDR2 is FYNNEI. V was clipped by 6 bases and J by 10 bases; unmatched bases: 4. The CDR3 extends over 11 amino acids. CDR3 sequence (DNA): TGTGCCAGCAGAGTCGACAGGGGAGCTTTCTTT. Its translation: CASRVDRGAFF.

This clone was found once. The chain has TRBV5-4 and TRBJ2-3, with D maybe TRBD2 (6 bases). CDR3 length: 13 residues. Looked up from germline, CDR1 is SGHNT and CDR2 is YYREEE (reference sequence). Deletions cut 4 bases from V and 3 bases from J, with 9 bases between. The CDR3 DNA reads as TGTGCCAGCAGCAGACGGGAGACAGATACGCAGTATTTT. It specifies CASSRRETDTQYF.

This clone has just one count. V is TRBV27 and J is TRBJ1-5; TRBD1 is a possible D gene (6 bases). This CDR3 has 16 residues. Germline V gene data show CDR1 as MNHEY and CDR2 as SMNVEV (reference sequence). The ends were cut back, 5 bases at V and 5 bases at J, with 19 bases in the middle. The CDR3 spells CASSPGGPAFYQPQHF. The CDR3, as DNA: TGTGCCAGCAGTCCGGGGGGGCCAGCTTTTTATCAGCCCCAGCATTTT.

The chain employs TRBV14 and TRBJ1-1; TRBD1 matches at 7 bases. The V segment lost 4 bases and the J segment 3 bases; nucleotides outside the gene matches: 14. Germline V gene lookup returns CDR1 SGHDN and CDR2 FVKESK. The CDR3 contains 17 residues. CDR3 sequence (DNA): TGTGCCAGCAGCCCGACAGGGACATTAGGACTGGACACTGAAGCTTTCTTT. This sequence encodes CASSPTGTLGLDTEAFF. Filled out from reference TRBV14 and TRBJ1-1, the complete variable domain reads EAGVTQFPSHSVIEKGQTVTLRCDPISGHDNLYWYRRVMGKEIKFLLHFVKESKQDESGMPNNRFLAERTGGTYSTLKVQPAELEDSGVYFCASSPTGTLGLDTEAFFGQGTRLTVV.

J is TRBJ2-7 and V is TRBV9; D is undetermined. CDR3 length equals 15 residues. V was cut by 0 bases and J by 1 base, with 11 bases left in between. Germline CDR1 SGDLS, CDR2 YYNGEE. The CDR3: CASSVGWSGSYEQYF. Written as DNA, the CDR3 is TGTGCCAGCAGCGTAGGGTGGTCAGGATCCTACGAGCAGTACTTC. Looking up the rest from reference TRBV9 and TRBJ2-7 gives the full variable domain: DSGVTQTPKHLITATGQRVTLRCSPRSGDLSVYWYQQSLDQGLQFLIQYYNGEERAKGNILERFSAQQFPDLHSELNLSSLELGDSALYFCASSVGWSGSYEQYFGPGTRLTVT.

This chain joins TRBV19 and TRBJ1-4; perhaps TRBD1 as D (5 bases). Germline-derived CDR1 and CDR2 are LNHDA and SQIVND (reference sequence). This CDR3 contains 15 residues. Deletions cut 4 bases from V and 5 bases from J, with 14 bases between. The DNA of the CDR3 is TGTGCCAGTAGTACTATGACAGCTCCCAATGAAAAACTGTTTTTT. This encodes CASSTMTAPNEKLFF.

CDR3 residues: CASRNPPGHTNTEAFF. DNA for the CDR3: TGTGCCAGCAGAAACCCACCGGGACACACGAACACTGAAGCTTTCTTT. This rearrangement joins TRBV5-4 to TRBJ1-1, with a possible D match to TRBD1 (6 bases). There are 16 residues in the CDR3. In germline, CDR1 is SGHNT, CDR2 YYREEE (reference sequence). Trimming took 5 bases from V and 1 from J, leaving 18 bases between them.

The J gene is TRBJ1-2, the V gene TRBV4-2, with 9 nucleotides matching TRBD1. Germline V gene data show CDR1 as LGHNA and CDR2 as YNFKEQ. After removal of 0 bases from V and 8 bases from J, the junction contained 7 bases not matched to a gene. The CDR3 covers 15 residues. CDR3 sequence reads: CASSQDPGQGGGYTF. The CDR3 DNA sequence: TGTGCCAGCAGCCAAGATCCGGGACAGGGAGGGGGCTACACCTTC.

This clone came up once. The CDR3 spells CASKHRGAEAFF. The DNA of the CDR3 is TGTGCCAGCAAACACAGGGGGGCTGAAGCTTTCTTT. This chain uses TRBV12-3 or TRBV12-4 with TRBJ1-1; 8 bases map to TRBD1. Trimming took 7 bases from V and 6 from J; bases not matched to a gene: 4. This CDR3 spans 12 amino acids.

This chain connects TRBV19 to TRBJ1-2; 7 bases match TRBD1. The CDR3 covers 14 residues. Germline CDR1 reads LNHDA; CDR2 reads SQIVND (reference sequence). With V trimmed by 6 bases and J by 0 bases, 4 bases remained unmatched. The CDR3 loop reads CASRRDSTNYGYTF. The CDR3 DNA follows: TGTGCCAGTAGGAGGGACAGTACTAACTATGGCTACACCTTC. Together with reference TRBV19 and TRBJ1-2, the CDR3 gives the full variable domain: DGGITQSPKYLFRKEGQNVTLSCEQNLNHDAMYWYRQDPGQGLRLIYYSQIVNDFQKGDIAEGYSVSREKKESFPLTVTSAQKNPTAFYLCASRRDSTNYGYTFGSGTRLTVV.